Following are 18 T cell receptor beta chains from one sample sequenced in a study of shared clonotypes between healthy human individuals (dated by TCRdb to about 2020). Library preparation used the immunoSEQ multiplex PCR assay. TCRdb mirrors the immuneACCESS table, restricted to in-frame sequences. Some clones are absent from its copies; in checked studies, under half trace to an unresolved V gene, and the reason for the others is unknown. This sample has about 490,000 clones in its table, and more than 75% of those were observed once. Around 12% of the sample belongs to the ten largest clones. The sample taken for sequencing was PBMCs. The receptors here all came from a woman between 40 and 55 years old in good health. Some clones in this sample may be carry-over from other donors' samples.

The rearrangement joins TRBV9 to TRBJ2-3, with 9 bases identical to TRBD2. J lost 0 bases, V lost 4 bases, and 3 bases had no gene match. Germline values: CDR1 SGDLS, CDR2 YYNGEE. The CDR3 consists of 15 residues. This chain's CDR3 is CASSPRGGSTDTQYF. The CDR3 DNA is TGTGCCAGCAGCCCGCGGGGGGGTAGCACAGATACGCAGTATTTT.

The CDR3 region has the DNA TGTGCCATCAGACAGGGGTTGAACACTGAAGCTTTCTTT. Protein sequence: CAIRQGLNTEAFF. V and J are TRBV15 and TRBJ1-1; the match to TRBD1 covers 8 bases. With 10 bases clipped from V and 0 bases from J, the junction kept 4 bases outside the gene matches. The CDR3 consists of 13 residues. Germline V gene data show CDR1 as LNHNV and CDR2 as YYDKDF (reference sequence).

At least ten counts were recorded for this clone. The same CDR3 arises from other DNA sequences in this sample as well. This chain links TRBV7-9 with TRBJ2-7; the D is unclear. In germline, CDR1 is SEHNR, CDR2 FQNEAQ (reference sequence). V was cut by 2 bases and J by 4 bases, with 3 bases left in between. The CDR3 sequence is 11 residues long. The CDR3 spells CASSLRYEQYF. The CDR3 DNA sequence: TGTGCCAGCAGCTTAAGATACGAGCAGTACTTC.

The chain has TRBV7-2 and TRBJ2-1, with 12 bases that match TRBD2. J lost 4 bases, V lost 5 bases, and 3 bases had no gene match. The CDR3 consists of 15 residues. The germline CDR1 and CDR2 sequences are SGHTA and FQGNSA. The CDR3 sequence is CASSVLAGGYNEQFF. The CDR3 DNA is TGTGCCAGCAGCGTACTAGCGGGAGGTTACAATGAGCAGTTCTTC.

This clone was counted once. The chain combines TRBV10-3 with TRBJ2-3; 10 bases map to TRBD2. The V segment lost 0 bases and the J segment 5 bases; nucleotides outside the gene matches: 2. Looked up from germline, CDR1 is ENHRY and CDR2 is SYGVKD. CDR3 length equals 15 residues. CDR3 sequence reads: CAISESQREGDTQYF. The CDR3 bases are TGTGCCATCAGTGAGTCGCAGCGGGAGGGAGATACGCAGTATTTT.

This clone was detected once. The J gene is TRBJ2-1, the V gene TRBV27; D remains unclear. The CDR3 is 16 residues long. Germline CDR1 is MNHEY and CDR2 is SMNVEV (reference sequence). V lost 1 base and J 2 bases, leaving 12 bases between the germline ends. The CDR3 nucleotides read TGTGCCAGCAGTTTATGGCCGGGCTCGACCTACAATGAGCAGTTCTTC. As protein: CASSLWPGSTYNEQFF.

The V and J genes are TRBV14 and TRBJ1-1; D not certain. Trimming took off 0 bases at V and 0 bases at J, with 8 bases between the two ends. Germline lookup yields CDR1 SGHDN and CDR2 FVKESK. The CDR3 runs 15 residues. The CDR3 DNA reads TGTGCCAGCAGCCAAGATGTCACGGTGAACACTGAAGCTTTCTTT. Translation gives CASSQDVTVNTEAFF.

The rearrangement links TRBV6-1 to TRBJ2-1; D is undetermined. Germline CDR1 reads MNHNS; CDR2 reads SASEGT. V lost 2 bases and J 3 bases, leaving 11 bases between the germline ends. The CDR3 contains 15 residues. Here the CDR3 reads CASSELAGLYNEQFF. The CDR3, as DNA: TGTGCCAGCAGTGAATTAGCAGGCCTCTACAATGAGCAGTTCTTC.

V and J are TRBV29-1 and TRBJ2-1, with 7 bases aligning to TRBD2. Germline trimming cut 8 bases from V and 5 bases from J; bases unmatched to any gene: 9. This CDR3 spans 13 amino acids. Per germline, CDR1 SQVTM and CDR2 ANQGSEA. CDR3 region: CSSQGLRDNEQFF. The CDR3 bases are TGCAGCTCTCAGGGACTACGGGACAATGAGCAGTTCTTC.

This clone was counted only a few times. The V and J genes are TRBV28 and TRBJ1-5, with 10 bases identical to TRBD1. V gave up 4 bases and J gave up 7 bases; unmatched junction bases: 7. CDR3 length: 15 amino acids. CDR1 is MDHEN, CDR2 SYDVKM, per germline. The CDR3 DNA reads as TGTGCCAGCAGTTCGGGACAGGGGATTATGCAGCCCCAGCATTTT. This codes for CASSSGQGIMQPQHF.

The chain is built from TRBV27 and TRBJ2-1; the D gene is possibly TRBD1 (5 bases). From germline, CDR1 is MNHEY and CDR2 SMNVEV (reference sequence). The CDR3 contains 17 residues. The V end lost 2 bases, the J end lost 0 bases, and 14 bases lay between the germline ends. The CDR3 nucleotides are TGTGCCAGCAGTTTAGACCTAGGGGCAAGCTCCTACAATGAGCAGTTCTTC. Translated, it gives CASSLDLGASSYNEQFF.

This sequence joins TRBV6-5 and TRBJ2-2; TRBD1 agrees at 7 bases. The junction had 3 bases not matched to a gene; V was cut back by 4 bases and J by 4 bases. The CDR3 is made up of 14 amino acids. Germline CDR1 reads MNHEY; CDR2 reads SVGAGI. CDR3 residues: CASSSGTATGELFF. Here the CDR3 DNA reads TGTGCCAGCAGTTCAGGGACAGCCACCGGGGAGCTGTTTTTT.

The chain is built from TRBV10-2 and TRBJ2-5; D unclear. The end of the DNA fits TRBJ2-7 better, so the J call may be wrong. This CDR3 comprises 11 residues. Germline CDR1 is WSHSY and CDR2 is SAAADI. The CDR3 protein is CASSEVHEQYF. The CDR3 coding sequence is TGCGCCAGCAGTGAGGTGCACGAGCAGTACTTC.

The chain combines TRBV9 with TRBJ2-3, with TRBD2 matching over 12 bases. This CDR3 comprises 15 residues. J lost 6 bases, V lost 6 bases, and 8 bases had no gene match. CDR1 and CDR2 (germline): SGDLS, YYNGEE. CDR3 bases: TGTGCCAGCAAACCGACTAGCGGGAGTGGCGATACGCAGTATTTT. It translates to CASKPTSGSGDTQYF.

The chain joins TRBV6-5 to TRBJ1-1; 7 bases line up with TRBD1. Germline CDR1 is MNHEY and CDR2 is SVGAGI. This CDR3 is 14 amino acids long. The junction had 4 bases not matched to a gene; V was cut back by 2 bases and J by 4 bases. The CDR3 protein is CASSYTTGVTEAFF. The CDR3 DNA sequence: TGTGCCAGCAGTTACACTACAGGGGTCACTGAAGCTTTCTTT.

This sequence joins TRBV7-9 and TRBJ1-1, with a tentative D call TRBD1 (6 bases). V was trimmed by 6 bases and J by 1 base, leaving 12 bases between them. Germline CDR1 and CDR2: SEHNR and FQNEAQ (reference sequence). The CDR3 sequence is 14 residues long. As DNA, the CDR3 is TGTGCCAGCAGACCCGGGACACAGAACACTGAAGCTTTCTTT. Translating gives CASRPGTQNTEAFF.

The chain joins TRBV10-3 to TRBJ2-2; TRBD1 matches 10 bases. The CDR3 is 16 amino acids. Trimming removed 9 bases from V and 5 bases from J; junction bases left unmatched: 12. CDR1 is ENHRY and CDR2 is SYGVKD in the germline V gene. CDR3 sequence: CAIPLSGTGATGELFF. CDR3 DNA: TGTGCCATACCCTTGTCGGGGACAGGGGCGACCGGGGAGCTGTTTTTT.

V usage is TRBV6-6 and J usage is TRBJ2-5; D possibly uses TRBD1 or TRBD2 (5 bases each). Germline V lookup: CDR1 MNHNY, CDR2 SVGAGI (reference sequence). Trimming took off 5 bases at V and 3 bases at J, with 10 bases between the two ends. This CDR3 is 13 amino acids long. The CDR3 DNA sequence: TGTGCCAGCAGTCGGGGCTGGGAAGAGACCCAGTACTTC. It specifies CASSRGWEETQYF.